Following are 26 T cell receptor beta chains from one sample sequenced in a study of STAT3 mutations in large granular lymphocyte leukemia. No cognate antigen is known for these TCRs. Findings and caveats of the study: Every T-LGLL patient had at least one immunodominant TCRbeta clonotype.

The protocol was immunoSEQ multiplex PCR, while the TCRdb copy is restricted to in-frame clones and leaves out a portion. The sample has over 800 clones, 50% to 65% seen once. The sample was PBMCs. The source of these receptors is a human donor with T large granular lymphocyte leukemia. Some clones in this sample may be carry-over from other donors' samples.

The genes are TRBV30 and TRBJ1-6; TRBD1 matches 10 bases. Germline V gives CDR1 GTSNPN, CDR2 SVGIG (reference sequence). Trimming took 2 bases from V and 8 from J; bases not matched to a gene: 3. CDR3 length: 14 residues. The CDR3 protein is CAWSTDRGHSPLHF. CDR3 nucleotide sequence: TGTGCCTGGAGTACCGACAGGGGGCATTCACCCCTCCACTTT.

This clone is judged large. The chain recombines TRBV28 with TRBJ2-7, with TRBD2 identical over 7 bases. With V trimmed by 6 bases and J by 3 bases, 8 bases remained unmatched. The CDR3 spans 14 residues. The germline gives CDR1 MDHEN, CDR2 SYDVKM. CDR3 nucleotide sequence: TGTGCCAGCAGGTTAGCGGGTATGAGCTACGAGCAGTACTTC. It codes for CASRLAGMSYEQYF.

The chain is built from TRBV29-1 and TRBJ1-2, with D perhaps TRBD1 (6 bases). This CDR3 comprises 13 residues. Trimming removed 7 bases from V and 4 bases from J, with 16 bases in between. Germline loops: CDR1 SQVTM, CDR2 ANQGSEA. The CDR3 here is CSAGGTGSYGYTF. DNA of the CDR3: TGCAGCGCGGGTGGAACAGGGAGCTATGGCTACACCTTC.

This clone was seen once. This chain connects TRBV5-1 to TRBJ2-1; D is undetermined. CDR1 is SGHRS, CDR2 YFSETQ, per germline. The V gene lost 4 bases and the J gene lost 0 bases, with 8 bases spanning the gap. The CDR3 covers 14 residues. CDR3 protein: CASSPPISYNEQFF. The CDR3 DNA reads TGCGCCAGCAGCCCGCCCATCTCCTACAATGAGCAGTTCTTC.

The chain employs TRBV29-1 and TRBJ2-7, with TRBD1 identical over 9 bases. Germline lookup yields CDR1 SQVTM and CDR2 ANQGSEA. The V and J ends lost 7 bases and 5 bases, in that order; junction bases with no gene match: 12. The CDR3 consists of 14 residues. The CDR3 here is CSADGGGTGHEQYF. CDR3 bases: TGCAGCGCCGATGGAGGGGGGACAGGGCACGAGCAGTACTTC.

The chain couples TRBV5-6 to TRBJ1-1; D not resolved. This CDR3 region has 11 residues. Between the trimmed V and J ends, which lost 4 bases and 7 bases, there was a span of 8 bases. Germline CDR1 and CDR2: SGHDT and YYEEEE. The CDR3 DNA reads TGTGCCAGCAGCAGGGAAGTTGAAGCTTTCTTT. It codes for CASSREVEAFF.

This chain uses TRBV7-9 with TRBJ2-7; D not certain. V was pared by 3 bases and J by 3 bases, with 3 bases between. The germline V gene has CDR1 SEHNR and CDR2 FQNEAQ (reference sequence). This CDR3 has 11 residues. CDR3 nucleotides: TGTGCCAGCAGCTTGAGCTACGAGCAGTACTTC. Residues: CASSLSYEQYF.

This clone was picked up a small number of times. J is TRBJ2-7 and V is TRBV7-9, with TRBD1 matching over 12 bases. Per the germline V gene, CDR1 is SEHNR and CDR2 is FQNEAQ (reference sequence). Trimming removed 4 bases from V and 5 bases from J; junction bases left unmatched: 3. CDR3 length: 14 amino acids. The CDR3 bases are TGTGCCAGCAGCTCCGGGACAGGGGGCGACGAGCAGTACTTC. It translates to CASSSGTGGDEQYF.

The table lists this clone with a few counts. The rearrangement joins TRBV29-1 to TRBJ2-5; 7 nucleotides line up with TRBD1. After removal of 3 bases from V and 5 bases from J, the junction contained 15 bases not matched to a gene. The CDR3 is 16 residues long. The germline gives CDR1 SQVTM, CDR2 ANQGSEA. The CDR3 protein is CSVEGVRGGVGETQYF. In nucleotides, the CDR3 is TGCAGCGTTGAGGGTGTTCGAGGGGGCGTGGGGGAGACCCAGTACTTC.

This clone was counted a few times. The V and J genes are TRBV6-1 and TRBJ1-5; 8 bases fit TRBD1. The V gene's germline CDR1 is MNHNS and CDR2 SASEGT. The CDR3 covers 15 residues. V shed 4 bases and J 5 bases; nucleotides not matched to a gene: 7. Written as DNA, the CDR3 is TGTGCCAGCAGTGGACGGGACAGGAGTGATCAGCCCCAGCATTTT. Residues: CASSGRDRSDQPQHF.

This CDR3 reads CAWIGRSGSQSYEQYF. CDR3 nucleotide sequence: TGTGCCTGGATAGGTCGAAGCGGGAGTCAGTCCTACGAGCAGTACTTC. The V call is TRBV30, the J call TRBJ2-7; 8 bases align to TRBD2. CDR1 and CDR2 (germline): GTSNPN, SVGIG (reference sequence). Unmatched junction bases numbered 12, after V lost 4 bases and J lost 1 base. The CDR3 spans 16 residues.

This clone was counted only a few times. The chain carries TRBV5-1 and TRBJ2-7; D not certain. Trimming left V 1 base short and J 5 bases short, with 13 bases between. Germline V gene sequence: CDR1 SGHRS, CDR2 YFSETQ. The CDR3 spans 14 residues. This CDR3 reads CASSLLRLRDEQYF. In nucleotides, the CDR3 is TGCGCCAGCAGCTTGTTAAGGTTAAGAGACGAGCAGTACTTC.

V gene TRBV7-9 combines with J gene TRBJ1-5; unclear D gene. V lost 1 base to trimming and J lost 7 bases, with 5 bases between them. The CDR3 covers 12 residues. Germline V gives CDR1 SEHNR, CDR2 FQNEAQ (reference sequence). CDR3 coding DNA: TGTGCCAGCAGCTTAGGTGTGCAGCCCCAGCATTTT. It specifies CASSLGVQPQHF. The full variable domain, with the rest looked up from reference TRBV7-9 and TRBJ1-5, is DTGVSQNPRHKITKRGQNVTFRCDPISEHNRLYWYRQTLGQGPEFLTYFQNEAQLEKSRLLSDRFSAERPKGSFSTLEIQRTEQGDSAMYLCASSLGVQPQHFGDGTRLSIL.

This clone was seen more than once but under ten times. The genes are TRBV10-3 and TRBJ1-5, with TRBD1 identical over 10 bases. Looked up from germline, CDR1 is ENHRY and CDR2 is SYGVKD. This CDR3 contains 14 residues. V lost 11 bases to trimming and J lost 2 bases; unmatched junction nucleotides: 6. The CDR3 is CASGTGDGNQPQHF. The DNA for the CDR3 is TGTGCCTCCGGGACAGGGGACGGCAATCAGCCCCAGCATTTT.

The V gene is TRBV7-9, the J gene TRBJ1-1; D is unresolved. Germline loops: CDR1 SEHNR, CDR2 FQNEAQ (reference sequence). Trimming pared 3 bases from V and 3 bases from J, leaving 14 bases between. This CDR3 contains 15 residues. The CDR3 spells CASSLLEFMDTEAFF. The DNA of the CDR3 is TGTGCCAGCAGCTTGTTGGAGTTTATGGACACTGAAGCTTTCTTT.

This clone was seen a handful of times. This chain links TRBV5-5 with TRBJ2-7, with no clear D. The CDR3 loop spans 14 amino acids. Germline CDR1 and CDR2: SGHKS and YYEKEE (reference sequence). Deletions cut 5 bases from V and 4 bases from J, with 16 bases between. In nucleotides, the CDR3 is TGTGCCAGCAGGCCTTATGACGGGTCATACGAGCAGTACTTC. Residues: CASRPYDGSYEQYF.

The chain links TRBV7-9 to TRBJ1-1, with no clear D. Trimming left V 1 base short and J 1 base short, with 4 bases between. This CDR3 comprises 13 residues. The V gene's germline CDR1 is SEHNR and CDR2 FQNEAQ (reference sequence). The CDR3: CASSLGQNTEAFF. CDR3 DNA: TGTGCCAGCAGCTTAGGGCAGAACACTGAAGCTTTCTTT.

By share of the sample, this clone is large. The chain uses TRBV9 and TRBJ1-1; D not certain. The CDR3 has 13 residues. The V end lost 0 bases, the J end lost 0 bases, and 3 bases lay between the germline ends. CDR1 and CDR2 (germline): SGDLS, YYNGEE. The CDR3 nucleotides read TGTGCCAGCAGCGTAGATGTGAACACTGAAGCTTTCTTT. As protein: CASSVDVNTEAFF.

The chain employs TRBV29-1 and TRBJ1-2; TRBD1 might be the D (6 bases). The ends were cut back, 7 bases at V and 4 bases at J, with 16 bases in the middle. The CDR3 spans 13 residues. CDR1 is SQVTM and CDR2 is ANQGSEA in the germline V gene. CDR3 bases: TGCAGCGCGTCTGGGCAGGGGTCCTATGGCTACACCTTC. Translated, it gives CSASGQGSYGYTF. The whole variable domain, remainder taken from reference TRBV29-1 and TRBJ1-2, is SAVISQKPSRDICQRGTSLTIQCQVDSQVTMMFWYRQQPGQSLTLIATANQGSEATYESGFVIDKFPISRPNLTFSTLTVSNMSPEDSSIYLCSASGQGSYGYTFGSGTRLTVV.

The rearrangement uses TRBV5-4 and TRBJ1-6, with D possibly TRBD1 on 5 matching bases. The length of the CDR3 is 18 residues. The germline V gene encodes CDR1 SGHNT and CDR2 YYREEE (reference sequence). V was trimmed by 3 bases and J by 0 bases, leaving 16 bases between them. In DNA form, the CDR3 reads TGTGCCAGCAGCTCCTTCGAAGGGGAGAGCTCCTATAATTCACCCCTCCACTTT. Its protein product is CASSSFEGESSYNSPLHF.

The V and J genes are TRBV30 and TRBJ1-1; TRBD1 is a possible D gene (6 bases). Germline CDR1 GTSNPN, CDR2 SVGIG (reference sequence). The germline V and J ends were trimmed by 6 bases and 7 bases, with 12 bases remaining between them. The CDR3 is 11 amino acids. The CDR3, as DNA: TGTGCCTGTACTAGGGGGGGTGAAGCTTTCTTT. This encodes CACTRGGEAFF.

Here the CDR3 reads CASSSYRDREAFF. The CDR3 DNA reads TGCGCCAGCAGCTCGTACCGCGACAGGGAAGCTTTCTTT. The chain joins TRBV5-1 to TRBJ1-1, with D perhaps matching TRBD1 (6 bases). The CDR3 is made up of 13 amino acids. V was pared by 3 bases and J by 8 bases, with 14 bases between. In germline, CDR1 is SGHRS, CDR2 YFSETQ.

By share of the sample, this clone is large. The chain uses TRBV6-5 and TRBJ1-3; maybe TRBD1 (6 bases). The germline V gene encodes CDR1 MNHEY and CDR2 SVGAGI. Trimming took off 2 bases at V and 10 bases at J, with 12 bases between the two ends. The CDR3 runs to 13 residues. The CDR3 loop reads CASSYAWGATIYF. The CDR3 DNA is TGTGCCAGCAGTTACGCCTGGGGGGCGACCATATATTTT.

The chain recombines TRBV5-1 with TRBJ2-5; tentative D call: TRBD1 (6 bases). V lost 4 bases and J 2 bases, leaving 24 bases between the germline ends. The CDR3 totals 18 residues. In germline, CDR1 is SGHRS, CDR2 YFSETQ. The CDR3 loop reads CASSLTGSQGGRQETQYF. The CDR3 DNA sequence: TGCGCCAGCAGCCTGACGGGATCACAGGGTGGACGGCAAGAGACCCAGTACTTC.

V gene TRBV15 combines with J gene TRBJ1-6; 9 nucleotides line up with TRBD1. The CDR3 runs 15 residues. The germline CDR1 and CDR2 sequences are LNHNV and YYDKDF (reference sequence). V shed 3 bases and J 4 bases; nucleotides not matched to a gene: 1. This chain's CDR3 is CATSRDRGYNSPLHF. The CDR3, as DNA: TGTGCCACCAGCAGGGACAGGGGTTATAATTCACCCCTCCACTTT.

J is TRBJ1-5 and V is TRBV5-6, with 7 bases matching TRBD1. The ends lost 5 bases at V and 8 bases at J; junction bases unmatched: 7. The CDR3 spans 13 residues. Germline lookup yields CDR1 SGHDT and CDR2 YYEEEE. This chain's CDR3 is CASSRQGLEPQHF. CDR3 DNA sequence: TGTGCCAGCAGTCGACAGGGTCTTGAGCCCCAGCATTTT. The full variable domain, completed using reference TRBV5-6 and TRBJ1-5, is DAGVTQSPTHLIKTRGQQVTLRCSPKSGHDTVSWYQQALGQGPQFIFQYYEEEERQRGNFPDRFSGHQFPNYSSELNVNALLLGDSALYLCASSRQGLEPQHFGDGTRLSIL.